This is a list of T cell receptor beta chains from one sample in a study of T and B cells in COVID-19 patients. A single record per CDR3 protein comes from TCRdb applying MiXCR to the multiplex PCR reads. Among roughly 13,000 distinct CDR3 sequences listed, about 25% were seen once. Sequenced input: blood. The receptor source for this set is a human donor who had recovered from COVID-19. CDR3s include the opening cysteine and the closing phenylalanine or tryptophan. A D gene is named only where the DNA matches it firmly. Clone size is shown for a subset of rows, as once, few, many or a class of expanded clone.

DNA: TGTGCCAGCAGCTTATCAGCGATGAGCACAGATACGCAGTATTTT
CDR3: CASSLSAMSTDTQYF
D: NA
size: NA
V: TRBV11-1
J: TRBJ2-3

DNA: TGTGCCAGCAGCCCCAGGGAGATGGGAACTAATTCACCCCTCCACTTT
CDR3: CASSPREMGTNSPLHF
D: NA
size: NA
V: TRBV7-4
J: TRBJ1-6

DNA: TGTGCCAGCAGCCTCCGGACAGGGCGTGAGCAGTTCTTC
CDR3: CASSLRTGREQFF
D: TRBD1
size: NA
V: TRBV7-6
J: TRBJ2-1

DNA: TGTGCTAGTGGCCCAGGAGTCCTACTCTCCTACGAGCAGTACTTC
CDR3: CASGPGVLLSYEQYF
D: NA
size: NA
V: TRBV12-5
J: TRBJ2-7

DNA: TGTGCCAGCAGCTTGGGAGGGATTTCGACTAATGAAAAACTGTTTTTT
CDR3: CASSLGGISTNEKLFF
D: NA
size: few
V: TRBV5-5
J: TRBJ1-4

DNA: TGTGCCAGCAGTCCTCAGACAGGGGGCGTGCACTATGGCTACACCTTC
CDR3: CASSPQTGGVHYGYTF
D: TRBD1
size: many
V: TRBV27
J: TRBJ1-2

DNA: TGTGCCAGCAGCTTCAAGACAGGGACCTACAATGAGCAGTTCTTC
CDR3: CASSFKTGTYNEQFF
D: TRBD1
size: medium-sized
V: TRBV5-4
J: TRBJ2-1

DNA: TGTGCCAGCAATCGACTAGCGGATAGCTCCTACAATGAGCAGTTCTTC
CDR3: CASNRLADSSYNEQFF
D: TRBD2
size: NA
V: TRBV11-1
J: TRBJ2-1

DNA: TGTGCCAGCAGCCGAGGGCCGTCGGGAGACTATGGCTACACCTTC
CDR3: CASSRGPSGDYGYTF
D: NA
size: NA
V: TRBV7-7
J: TRBJ1-2

DNA: TGTGCCAGCAGTTTGTTAGGCGGGGGGGCCCGAGAGACCCAGTACTTC
CDR3: CASSLLGGGARETQYF
D: TRBD2
size: many
V: TRBV6-5
J: TRBJ2-5

DNA: TGCGCCAGCAGCACAGGGACTAGCGGGGGAAGGTGGCTGTTTTTT
CDR3: CASSTGTSGGRWLFF
D: TRBD2
size: NA
V: TRBV5-1
J: TRBJ2-2

DNA: TGTGCCAGCAGTGAGTCCGGTGGGGGTCGGGACGAGCAGTACTTC
CDR3: CASSESGGGRDEQYF
D: NA
size: NA
V: TRBV6-1
J: TRBJ2-7

DNA: TGTGCCAGCTCACCAGGACCAGCGAGTAATGAGCAGTTCTTC
CDR3: CASSPGPASNEQFF
D: NA
size: medium-sized
V: TRBV18
J: TRBJ2-1

DNA: TGTGCCAGCACCCTGAACGGGGAGGGGACTGAAGCTTTCTTT
CDR3: CASTLNGEGTEAFF
D: NA
size: few
V: TRBV6-5
J: TRBJ1-1

DNA: TGTGCCAGCAGTTACTCGACGGTTAGGAGGGGCCCCTACGAGCAGTACTTC
CDR3: CASSYSTVRRGPYEQYF
D: NA
size: many
V: TRBV6-5
J: TRBJ2-7

DNA: TGCAGCGTTGGACCGGGACTAGCGGTCCTGGGTACGCAGTATTTT
CDR3: CSVGPGLAVLGTQYF
D: TRBD2
size: once
V: TRBV29-1
J: TRBJ2-3

DNA: TGTGCCAGCAGTTTGCTGGAGCGGGGACTCTACGAGCAGTACTTC
CDR3: CASSLLERGLYEQYF
D: TRBD2
size: NA
V: TRBV27
J: TRBJ2-7

DNA: TGTGCCAGCAGCTCCTGGACAGGGACGGAGACCCAGTACTTC
CDR3: CASSSWTGTETQYF
D: TRBD1
size: few
V: TRBV7-9
J: TRBJ2-5

DNA: TGTGCCAGCTTCCCGTTCGTGGCGGATAGCTCCTACAATGAGCAGTTCTTC
CDR3: CASFPFVADSSYNEQFF
D: NA
size: NA
V: TRBV12-3/TRBV12-4
J: TRBJ2-1

DNA: TGCAGTGCTAGACGGCTAGCGGGTGACACCGGGGAGCTGTTTTTT
CDR3: CSARRLAGDTGELFF
D: TRBD2
size: NA
V: TRBV20-1
J: TRBJ2-2

DNA: TGTGCCAGCAGTACCGGACAGGGAGAGACCCAGTACTTC
CDR3: CASSTGQGETQYF
D: TRBD1
size: medium-sized
V: TRBV6-5
J: TRBJ2-5

DNA: TGTGCCAGCAGTGATCACTCCGAGGGGTACAATGAGCAGTTCTTC
CDR3: CASSDHSEGYNEQFF
D: NA
size: medium-sized
V: TRBV6-5
J: TRBJ2-1

DNA: TGTGCCAGCTCATCCCAAACCACAGGGGGCGTGGATGGCTACACCTTC
CDR3: CASSSQTTGGVDGYTF
D: TRBD1
size: NA
V: TRBV18
J: TRBJ1-2

DNA: TGCAGCGTGGGGACAGGGGGCGAGGAAAAACTGTTTTTT
CDR3: CSVGTGGEEKLFF
D: TRBD1
size: medium-sized
V: TRBV29-1
J: TRBJ1-4

DNA: TGTGCCAGCAGTGAATTTGGGGTCACCGGGGAGCTGTTTTTT
CDR3: CASSEFGVTGELFF
D: NA
size: many
V: TRBV6-1
J: TRBJ2-2

DNA: TGTGCCAGCAGTTTATTCGGTCGGGAGCTGTTTTTT
CDR3: CASSLFGRELFF
D: NA
size: medium-sized
V: TRBV27
J: TRBJ2-2

DNA: TGTGCCAGCAAGGAGGGGGATCAGCCCCAGCATTTT
CDR3: CASKEGDQPQHF
D: NA
size: many
V: TRBV6-5
J: TRBJ1-5

DNA: TGTGCCAGCAGTTATCGGGGGGAAAATTCACCCCTCCACTTT
CDR3: CASSYRGENSPLHF
D: NA
size: many
V: TRBV27
J: TRBJ1-6

DNA: TGTGCCAGCAGCTTCTGGGGACATCCCACAGATACGCAGTATTTT
CDR3: CASSFWGHPTDTQYF
D: NA
size: few
V: TRBV11-1
J: TRBJ2-3

DNA: TGTGCCAGCAGCTCCCGGACTAGTACTCTCCTTGGAGAGACCCAGTACTTC
CDR3: CASSSRTSTLLGETQYF
D: TRBD2
size: NA
V: TRBV7-6
J: TRBJ2-5

DNA: TGTGCCAGCAGCTTAAGTTCTGACAGGGAGAGAGAGACCCAGTACTTC
CDR3: CASSLSSDRERETQYF
D: TRBD1
size: NA
V: TRBV7-9
J: TRBJ2-5

DNA: TGTGCCAGCAGCCAAACCCCAGGACAGGGGGCATTCTACGAGCAGTACTTC
CDR3: CASSQTPGQGAFYEQYF
D: TRBD1
size: few
V: TRBV5-4
J: TRBJ2-7

DNA: TGTGCCAGCAGCTTGGTGCTAGCGGGGTTACCGGTGGAGACCCAGTACTTC
CDR3: CASSLVLAGLPVETQYF
D: TRBD2
size: many
V: TRBV5-4
J: TRBJ2-5

DNA: TGTGCCAGCAGTGACAGGGAAACCGGGGAGCTGTTTTTT
CDR3: CASSDRETGELFF
D: TRBD1
size: few
V: TRBV6-5
J: TRBJ2-2

DNA: TGTGCCAGCAACCGGGCCACAGATACGCAGTATTTT
CDR3: CASNRATDTQYF
D: NA
size: NA
V: TRBV7-9
J: TRBJ2-3

DNA: TGCGCCAGCAGCTTGGACAGGGAGCAGTACTTC
CDR3: CASSLDREQYF
D: NA
size: NA
V: TRBV5-1
J: TRBJ2-7

DNA: TGTGCCAGCAGCCTCACTCCGGGTCAAGCCCACGAGCAGTACTTC
CDR3: CASSLTPGQAHEQYF
D: NA
size: few
V: TRBV12-3/TRBV12-4
J: TRBJ2-7

DNA: TGTGCCACCTCCTTGGGGGGGCGTGAGACCCAGTACTTC
CDR3: CATSLGGRETQYF
D: NA
size: medium-sized
V: TRBV6-5
J: TRBJ2-5

DNA: TGTGCCAGCAGTAGGACAGGGAACTCTGGAAACACCATATATTTT
CDR3: CASSRTGNSGNTIYF
D: TRBD1
size: few
V: TRBV6-6
J: TRBJ1-3

DNA: TGCGCCAGCAGCCAAGACAGGAAGCAGTATTTT
CDR3: CASSQDRKQYF
D: NA
size: NA
V: TRBV4-1
J: TRBJ2-3

DNA: TGTGCCTGGAGTGGAGACTACGGTATTCTGGGGGCTTTCTTT
CDR3: CAWSGDYGILGAFF
D: NA
size: few
V: TRBV30
J: TRBJ1-1

DNA: TGCAGTGCTAGCCTCGACTCCGATGGCTACACCTTC
CDR3: CSASLDSDGYTF
D: NA
size: NA
V: TRBV20-1
J: TRBJ1-2

DNA: TGTGCCAGCAGCTTGGGGGACAGCTCCTACGAGCAGTACTTC
CDR3: CASSLGDSSYEQYF
D: TRBD1
size: few
V: TRBV5-4
J: TRBJ2-7

DNA: TGTGCCAGTAGTATGGGGACAGGGGTGAGCGGGGAGCTGTTTTTT
CDR3: CASSMGTGVSGELFF
D: TRBD1
size: once
V: TRBV19
J: TRBJ2-2

DNA: TGCAGCGTTGGGGTTGTGGGGAACACCGGGGAGCTGTTTTTT
CDR3: CSVGVVGNTGELFF
D: NA
size: medium-sized
V: TRBV29-1
J: TRBJ2-2

DNA: TGTGCCAGCAGCCTAACCGATGAGCAGTTCTTC
CDR3: CASSLTDEQFF
D: NA
size: medium-sized
V: TRBV12-3/TRBV12-4
J: TRBJ2-1

DNA: TGTGCCTGGAGTGTCGGGACTAGACGAGAGACCCAGTACTTC
CDR3: CAWSVGTRRETQYF
D: TRBD2
size: medium-sized
V: TRBV30
J: TRBJ2-5

DNA: TGTGCCAGCAGTGTTGACAGGGGAGTGAACACTGAAGCTTTCTTT
CDR3: CASSVDRGVNTEAFF
D: TRBD1
size: NA
V: TRBV27
J: TRBJ1-1

DNA: TGTGCCAGTAGTAACCAGCTACCCAGGGGGCGCGGCAATCAGCCCCAGCATTTT
CDR3: CASSNQLPRGRGNQPQHF
D: TRBD1
size: many
V: TRBV19
J: TRBJ1-5

DNA: TGTGCCAGCTCACCCCCGCCCAACCCGTACGAGCAGTACTTC
CDR3: CASSPPPNPYEQYF
D: NA
size: many
V: TRBV18
J: TRBJ2-7

DNA: TGCAGCGTTGGCGGTAGCGGGGTAGGCACAGATACGCAGTATTTT
CDR3: CSVGGSGVGTDTQYF
D: TRBD2
size: medium-sized
V: TRBV29-1
J: TRBJ2-3

DNA: TGTGCCAGCAGCCCGGGTTCTGGCGAGCAGTACTTC
CDR3: CASSPGSGEQYF
D: NA
size: many
V: TRBV5-6
J: TRBJ2-7

DNA: TGTGCCAGTAGTATAGGTTATACAGGGATGAGGATGAACACTGAAGCTTTCTTT
CDR3: CASSIGYTGMRMNTEAFF
D: NA
size: medium-sized
V: TRBV19
J: TRBJ1-1

DNA: TGTGCCAGCAGCCACCTCTTCACAGGAATACTCTCCTACGAGCAGTACTTC
CDR3: CASSHLFTGILSYEQYF
D: NA
size: NA
V: TRBV5-6
J: TRBJ2-7